This TCR beta chain is drawn from a study of T-cell reconstitution after alpha-beta-depleted transplantation in children (dated by TCRdb to 2016 to 2018). With respect to the entire study: The study quantitatively tracked T-cell immune reconstitution after TCRalphabeta/CD19-depleted allogeneic hematopoietic cell transplantation in children using TCR repertoire profiling.

Libraries were prepared through PCR. Data came from an Illumina HiSeq 2500. To normalize quantification of the TCRbeta repertoire, the TCR libraries were built with molecular barcoding that relied on unique molecular identifiers. TCRdb trimmed the raw reads at Q25, called clones with MiXCR and kept productive beta chains. Each CDR3 protein appears once, grouped with its most common genes and DNA. The sample yields about 190,000 distinct CDR3 sequences; approximately 12% were counted once. About 12% of the sample is in the top ten clones. Here is what the overall study found, with its caveats: In some patients, the high TCRbeta diversity seen at day 60 was put down to recipient T cells and intrathymic progenitors that had survived conditioning. Over subsequent months, a decline in hyperexpanded clone frequencies was noted, and after one year, T-cell counts and TCRbeta diversity were mostly ascribed to newly produced T cells. The apparently early recovery of alphabetaT-cell counts about two months after transplant reportedly depended on only several hundred rapidly expanded clones that came from non-depleted graft cells.

This clonotype was detected many times. The specificity of this receptor is unknown. Within one base of it there is no much larger clone, and no base qualities were kept. The treatment or condition label of this sample denotes: allogeneic hematopoietic cell transplantation with graft depleted of TCRalphabeta T cells and CD19 B cells. TCRalphabeta/CD19-depleted allogeneic hematopoietic cell grafts were given to the transplant recipients, all of whom were children. The sequencing used PBMCs, collected before TCRalphabeta/CD19-depleted stem cell transplant. The origin of this receptor is a boy aged 2 to 10 with acute myeloid leukemia, due to receive a stem cell transplant.

The CDR3 loop reads CATETGNTGELFF. The DNA reads TGTGCCACCGAGACAGGGAACACCGGGGAGCTGTTTTTT. The rearrangement joined TRBV6-6 to TRBJ2-2, and TRBD1 may be the D gene, going by 6 matching bases. Relative to germline, V is 10 bases shorter and J is 1 base shorter, with 10 bases between their ends. For CDR1 and CDR2, the germline V gene (reference sequence) lists MNHNY and SVGAGI. The CDR3 has 13 amino acids, counting the end cysteine and phenylalanine. Left in the record is the CDR3 DNA by itself, 39 bases read in frame from the first base.